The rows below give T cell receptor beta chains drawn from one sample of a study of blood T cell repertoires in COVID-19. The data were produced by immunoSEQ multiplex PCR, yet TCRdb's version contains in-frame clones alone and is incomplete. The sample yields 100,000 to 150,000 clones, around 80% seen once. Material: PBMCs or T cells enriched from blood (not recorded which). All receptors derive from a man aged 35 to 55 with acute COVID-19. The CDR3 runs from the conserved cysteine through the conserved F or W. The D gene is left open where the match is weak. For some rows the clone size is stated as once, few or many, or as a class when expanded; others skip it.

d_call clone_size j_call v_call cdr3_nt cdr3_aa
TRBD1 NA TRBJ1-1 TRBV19 TGTGCCAGTGAAGACAGGGGGCCTACTGAAGCTTTCTTT CASEDRGPTEAFF
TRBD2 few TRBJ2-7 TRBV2 TGTGCCAGCAGTGAAGGGACTAGCGGCAATACAGAGCAGTACTTC CASSEGTSGNTEQYF
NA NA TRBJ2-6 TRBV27 TGTGCCAGCAGTTTTCGTGTTGGTGGGGGCTCCGGGGCCAACGTCCTGACTTTC CASSFRVGGGSGANVLTF
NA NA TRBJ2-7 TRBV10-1 TGCGCCAGCAGCGCGGACAGATACGGTGAGCAGTACTTC CASSADRYGEQYF
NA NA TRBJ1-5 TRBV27 TGTGCCAGCTGGGGAGGAGAGAATCAGCCCCAGCATTTT CASWGGENQPQHF
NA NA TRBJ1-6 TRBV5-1 TGCGCCAGCAGCTTGGGGTCCGGGAATTCACCCCTCCACTTT CASSLGSGNSPLHF
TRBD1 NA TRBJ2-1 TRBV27 TGTGCCAGCAGTTCCGGGACAGGGGCGAATGAGCAGTTCTTC CASSSGTGANEQFF
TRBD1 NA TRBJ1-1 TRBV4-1 TGCGCCAGCAGACACCTAGAGATACAGGGGACTGAAGCTTTCTTT CASRHLEIQGTEAFF
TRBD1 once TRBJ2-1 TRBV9 TGTGCCAGCAGCCCCAGACGACAGGGCGAGCAGTTCTTC CASSPRRQGEQFF
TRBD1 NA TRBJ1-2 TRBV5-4 TGTGCCAGCAGCTTGGGAGGGGGCCCCGGCAACTATGGCTACACCTTC CASSLGGGPGNYGYTF
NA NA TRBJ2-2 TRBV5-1 TGCGCCAGCAGCTTGGCGGGGACTCTGAACACCGGGGAGCTGTTTTTT CASSLAGTLNTGELFF
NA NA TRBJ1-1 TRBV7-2 TGTGCCAGCAGCTCATCAGGGGTTTTGAACACTGAAGCTTTCTTT CASSSSGVLNTEAFF
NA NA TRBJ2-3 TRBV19 TGTGCCAGTAAGGCAGGGATCACAGATACGCAGTATTTT CASKAGITDTQYF
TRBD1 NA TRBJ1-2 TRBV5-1 TGCGCCAGCAGCCCCGGGAGGGGGCCCGTCTATGGCTACACCTTC CASSPGRGPVYGYTF
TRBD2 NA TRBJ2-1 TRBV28 TGTGCCAGCAGTTTATCGGCTAGCGGGGCCAATGAGCAGTTCTTC CASSLSASGANEQFF
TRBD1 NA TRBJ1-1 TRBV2 TGTGCCAGCAGTGGACGGACTAAGGGGGCAGGCACTGAAGCTTTCTTT CASSGRTKGAGTEAFF
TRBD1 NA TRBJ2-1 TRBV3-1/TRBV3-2 TGTGCCAGCAGCCAAGTCCCAGGGGGCCAGTTCTTC CASSQVPGGQFF
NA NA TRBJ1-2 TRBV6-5 TGTGCCAGCAGTCCCCGACAAACGAGTGGCTACACCTTC CASSPRQTSGYTF
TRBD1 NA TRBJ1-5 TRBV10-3 TGTGCCACACAAGGACAGGGGGATGGCAATCAGCCCCAGCATTTT CATQGQGDGNQPQHF
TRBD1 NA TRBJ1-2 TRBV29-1 TGCAGCGTTGGACAGGGGAACTATGGCTACACCTTC CSVGQGNYGYTF
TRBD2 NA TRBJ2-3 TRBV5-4 TGTGCCAGCAGCTCGGCGGGGGGAAGGACAGATACGCAGTATTTT CASSSAGGRTDTQYF
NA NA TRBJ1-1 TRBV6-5 TGTGCCAGCAGCCTCCCGGGGTCTGAAGCTTTCTTT CASSLPGSEAFF